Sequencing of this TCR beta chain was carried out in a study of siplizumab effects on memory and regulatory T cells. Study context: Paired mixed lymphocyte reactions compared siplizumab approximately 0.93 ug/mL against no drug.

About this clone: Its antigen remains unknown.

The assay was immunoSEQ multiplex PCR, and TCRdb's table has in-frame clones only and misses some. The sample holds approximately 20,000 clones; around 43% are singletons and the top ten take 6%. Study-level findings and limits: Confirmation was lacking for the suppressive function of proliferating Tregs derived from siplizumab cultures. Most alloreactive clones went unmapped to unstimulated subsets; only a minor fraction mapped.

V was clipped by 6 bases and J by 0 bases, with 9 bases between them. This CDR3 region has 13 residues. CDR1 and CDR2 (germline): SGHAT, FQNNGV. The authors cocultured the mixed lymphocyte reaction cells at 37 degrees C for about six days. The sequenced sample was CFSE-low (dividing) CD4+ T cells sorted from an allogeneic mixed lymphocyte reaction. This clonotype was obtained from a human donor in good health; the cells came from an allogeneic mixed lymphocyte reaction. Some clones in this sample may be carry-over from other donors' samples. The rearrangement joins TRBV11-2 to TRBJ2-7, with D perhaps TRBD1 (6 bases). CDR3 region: CASSRTVSYEQYF. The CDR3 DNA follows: TGTGCCAGCAGTCGGACAGTCTCCTACGAGCAGTACTTC. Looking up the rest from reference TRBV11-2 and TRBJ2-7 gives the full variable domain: EAGVAQSPRYKIIEKRQSVAFWCNPISGHATLYWYQQILGQGPKLLIQFQNNGVVDDSQLPKDRFSAERLKGVDSTLKIQPAKLEDSAVYLCASSRTVSYEQYFGPGTRLTVT.